This T cell receptor beta chain was obtained from a study of blood T cell repertoires in COVID-19. Each exposed participant met a COVID-19 case in the 2 weeks preceding study entry. Using immunoSEQ multiplex PCR, the repertoire was profiled, and TCRdb retains in-frame clones only, with some absent. The sample has a few hundred thousand clones; 88% are singletons. The CDR3 has 15 residues. In germline, CDR1 is LNHDA, CDR2 SQIVND (reference sequence). Trimming left V 6 bases short and J 7 bases short, with 19 bases between. The TCR was taken from a woman aged 40 to 55 who had been exposed to COVID-19. Sequencing was done on a sample of PBMCs or T cells enriched from blood (not recorded which). The gene calls are TRBV19 and TRBJ2-1; D is possibly TRBD2 (6 bases). CDR3 nucleotide sequence: TGTGCCAGTAGCCGACTAGGAGGGGTCGGGAATGAGCAGTTCTTC. It is translated as CASSRLGGVGNEQFF.